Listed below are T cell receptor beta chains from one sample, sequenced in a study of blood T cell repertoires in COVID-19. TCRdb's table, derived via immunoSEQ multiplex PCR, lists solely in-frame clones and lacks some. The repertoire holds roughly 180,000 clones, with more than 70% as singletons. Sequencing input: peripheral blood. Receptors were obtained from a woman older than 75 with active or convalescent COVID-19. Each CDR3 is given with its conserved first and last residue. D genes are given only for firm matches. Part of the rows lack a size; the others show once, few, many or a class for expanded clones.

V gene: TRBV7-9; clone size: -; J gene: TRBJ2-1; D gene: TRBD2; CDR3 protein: CASSPWREAYNEQFF; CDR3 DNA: TGTGCCAGCAGCCCTTGGCGGGAGGCCTACAATGAGCAGTTCTTC
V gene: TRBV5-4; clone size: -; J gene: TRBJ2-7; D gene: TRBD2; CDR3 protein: CASSLELAGSYEQYF; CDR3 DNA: TGTGCCAGCAGCTTGGAACTAGCGGGTTCCTACGAGCAGTACTTC
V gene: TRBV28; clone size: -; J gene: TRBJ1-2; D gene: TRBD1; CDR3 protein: CASRSTRTGNYGYTF; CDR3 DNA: TGTGCCAGCAGGTCAACCCGGACAGGGAACTATGGCTACACCTTC
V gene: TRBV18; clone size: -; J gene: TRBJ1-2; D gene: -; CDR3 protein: CASSPSGGPYGYTF; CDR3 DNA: TGTGCCAGCTCACCCAGCGGAGGCCCCTATGGCTACACCTTC
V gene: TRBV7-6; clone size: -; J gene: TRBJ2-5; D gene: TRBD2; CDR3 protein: CASSPRLAVFQETQYF; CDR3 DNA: TGTGCCAGCAGCCCCCGACTAGCGGTGTTCCAAGAGACCCAGTACTTC
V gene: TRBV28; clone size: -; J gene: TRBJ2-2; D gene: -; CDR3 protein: CASLSNTGELFF; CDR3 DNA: TGTGCCAGCCTGTCGAACACCGGGGAGCTGTTTTTT
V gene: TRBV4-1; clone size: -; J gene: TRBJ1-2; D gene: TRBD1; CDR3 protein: CASSQNTGVSNYGYTF; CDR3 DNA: TGCGCCAGCAGCCAAAATACAGGGGTGTCTAACTATGGCTACACCTTC
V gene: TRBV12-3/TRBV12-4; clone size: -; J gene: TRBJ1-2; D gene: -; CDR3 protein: CASSLGGEGGYTF; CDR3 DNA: TGTGCCAGCAGCCTCGGTGGGGAGGGGGGCTACACCTTC
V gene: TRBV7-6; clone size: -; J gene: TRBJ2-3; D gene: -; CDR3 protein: CASSLVGGGTDTQYF; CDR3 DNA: TGTGCCAGCAGCTTAGTTGGCGGGGGCACAGATACGCAGTATTTT
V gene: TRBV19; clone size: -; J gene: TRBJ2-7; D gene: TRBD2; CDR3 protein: CASSTQSGSEQYF; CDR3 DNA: TGTGCCAGTAGTACCCAGAGCGGGAGCGAGCAGTACTTC
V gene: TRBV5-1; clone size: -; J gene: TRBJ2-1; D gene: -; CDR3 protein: CASSLAGQMGEQFF; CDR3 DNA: TGCGCCAGCAGCTTGGCCGGACAAATGGGCGAGCAGTTCTTC
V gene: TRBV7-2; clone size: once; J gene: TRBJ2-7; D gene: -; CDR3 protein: CASSTRGDESYEQYF; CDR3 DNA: TGTGCCAGCAGCACCCGGGGTGACGAATCCTACGAGCAGTACTTC
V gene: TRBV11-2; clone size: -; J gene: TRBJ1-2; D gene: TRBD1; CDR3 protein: CASSPYSGGARGYTF; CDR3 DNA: TGTGCCAGCAGCCCTTACTCAGGGGGCGCGAGGGGCTACACCTTC
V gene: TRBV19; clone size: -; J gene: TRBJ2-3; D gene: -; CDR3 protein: CASSIGPGSTDTQYF; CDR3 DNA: TGTGCCAGTAGTATAGGCCCAGGGTCAACAGATACGCAGTATTTT
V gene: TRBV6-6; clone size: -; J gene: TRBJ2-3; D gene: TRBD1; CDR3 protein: CATRRGITDTQYF; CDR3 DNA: TGTGCCACCCGCAGGGGGATCACAGATACGCAGTATTTT
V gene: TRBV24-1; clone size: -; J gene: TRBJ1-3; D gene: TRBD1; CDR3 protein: CATSDSGTAGSGNTIYF; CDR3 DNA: TGTGCCACCAGTGACTCCGGGACAGCGGGCTCTGGAAACACCATATATTTT
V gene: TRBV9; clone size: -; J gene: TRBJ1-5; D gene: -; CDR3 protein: CASSLLTGPNQPQHF; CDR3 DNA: TGTGCCAGCAGCCTACTTACAGGGCCCAATCAGCCCCAGCATTTT
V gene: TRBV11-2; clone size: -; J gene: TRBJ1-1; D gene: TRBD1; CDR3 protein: CASSSPFRGAGTEAFF; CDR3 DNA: TGTGCCAGCAGCTCTCCCTTCAGGGGGGCAGGGACTGAAGCTTTCTTT
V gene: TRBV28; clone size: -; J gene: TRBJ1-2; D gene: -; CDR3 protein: CASSYSTANYGYTF; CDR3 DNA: TGTGCCAGCAGTTACTCGACTGCTAACTATGGCTACACCTTC
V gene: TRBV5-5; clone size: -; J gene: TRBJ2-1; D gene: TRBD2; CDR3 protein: CASSLRRGLALYNEQFF; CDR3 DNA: TGTGCCAGCAGCTTGCGCCGGGGACTAGCGCTTTACAATGAGCAGTTCTTC
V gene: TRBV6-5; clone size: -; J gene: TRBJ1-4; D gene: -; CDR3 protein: CASSRRGTTNEKLFF; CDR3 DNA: TGTGCCAGCAGTCGTCGGGGGACAACTAATGAAAAACTGTTTTTT
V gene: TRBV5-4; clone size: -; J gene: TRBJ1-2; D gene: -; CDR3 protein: CASSAGRGANYGYTF; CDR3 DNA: TGTGCCAGCAGCGCCGGCAGGGGAGCTAACTATGGCTACACCTTC
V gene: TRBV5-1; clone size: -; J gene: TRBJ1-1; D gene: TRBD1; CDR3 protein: CASSLDRVTTEAFF; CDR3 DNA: TGCGCCAGCAGCTTAGACAGGGTGACCACTGAAGCTTTCTTT
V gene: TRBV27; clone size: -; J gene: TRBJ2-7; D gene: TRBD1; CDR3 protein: CASSFGTGTYEQYF; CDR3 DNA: TGTGCCAGCAGTTTCGGGACAGGCACCTACGAGCAGTACTTC
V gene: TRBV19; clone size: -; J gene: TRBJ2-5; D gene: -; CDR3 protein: CASSDDLKETQYF; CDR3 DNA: TGTGCCAGTAGTGACGACTTAAAAGAGACCCAGTACTTC
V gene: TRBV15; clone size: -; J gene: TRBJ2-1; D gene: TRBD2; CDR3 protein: CATSRERLAGGSNEQFF; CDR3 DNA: TGTGCCACCAGCAGAGAGAGGCTAGCGGGGGGATCCAATGAGCAGTTCTTC
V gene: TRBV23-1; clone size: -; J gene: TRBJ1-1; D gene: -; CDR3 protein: CASSQSTINKDTEAFF; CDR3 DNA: TGCGCCAGCAGTCAATCTACAATCAATAAAGACACTGAAGCTTTCTTT
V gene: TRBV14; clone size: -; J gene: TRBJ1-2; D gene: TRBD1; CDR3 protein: CASSQVRGGRGYTF; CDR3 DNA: TGTGCCAGCAGCCAAGTACGAGGGGGCAGAGGCTACACCTTC
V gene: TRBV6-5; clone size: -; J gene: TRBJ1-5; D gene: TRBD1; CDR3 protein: CASSPRDRDHQPQHF; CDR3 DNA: TGTGCCAGCAGTCCCCGGGACAGGGACCATCAGCCCCAGCATTTT
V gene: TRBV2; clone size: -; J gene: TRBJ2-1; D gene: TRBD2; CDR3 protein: CASSAGLAYSYNEQFF; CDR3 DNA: TGTGCCAGCAGTGCGGGACTAGCGTACTCCTACAATGAGCAGTTCTTC
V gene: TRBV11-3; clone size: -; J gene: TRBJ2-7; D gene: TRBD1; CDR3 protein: CASSLTGGEKQYF; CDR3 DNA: TGTGCCAGCAGCTTAACAGGGGGCGAGAAGCAGTACTTC
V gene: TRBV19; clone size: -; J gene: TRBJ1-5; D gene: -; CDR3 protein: CASRPLRGDRQPQHF; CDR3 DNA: TGTGCCAGTAGACCTCTCCGGGGTGATCGGCAGCCCCAGCATTTT
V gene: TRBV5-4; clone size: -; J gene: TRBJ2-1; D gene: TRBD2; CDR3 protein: CASSGGEASYNEQFF; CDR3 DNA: TGTGCCAGCAGCGGGGGGGAGGCTTCCTACAATGAGCAGTTCTTC
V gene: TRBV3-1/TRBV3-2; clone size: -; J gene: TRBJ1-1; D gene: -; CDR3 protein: CASSVGVRNTEAFF; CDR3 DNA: TGTGCCAGCAGCGTCGGGGTTCGGAACACTGAAGCTTTCTTT
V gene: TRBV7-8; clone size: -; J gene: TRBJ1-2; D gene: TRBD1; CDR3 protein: CASSLEETGYGYTF; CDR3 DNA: TGTGCCAGCAGCTTAGAGGAGACAGGGTACGGCTACACCTTC
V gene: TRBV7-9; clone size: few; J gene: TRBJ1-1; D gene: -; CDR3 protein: CASTLGGGSTEAFF; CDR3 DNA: TGTGCCAGCACCCTTGGGGGGGGCTCCACTGAAGCTTTCTTT
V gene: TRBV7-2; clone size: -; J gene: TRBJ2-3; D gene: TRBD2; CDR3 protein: CASSPWTSGRNTQYF; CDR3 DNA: TGTGCCAGCAGCCCCTGGACTAGCGGGAGAAATACGCAGTATTTT
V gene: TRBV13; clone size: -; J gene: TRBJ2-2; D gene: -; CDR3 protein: CASSLGPTRTGELFF; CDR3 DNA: TGTGCCAGCAGCTTGGGCCCAACACGTACCGGGGAGCTGTTTTTT
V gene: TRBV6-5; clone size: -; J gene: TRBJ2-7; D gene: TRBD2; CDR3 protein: CASMALAGAYEQYF; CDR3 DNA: TGTGCCAGCATGGCTCTAGCGGGAGCTTACGAGCAGTACTTC
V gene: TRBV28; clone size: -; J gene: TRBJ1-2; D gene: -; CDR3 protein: CASSLLRRNGYTF; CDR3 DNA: TGTGCCAGCAGTTTGCTTAGGCGGAACGGCTACACCTTC
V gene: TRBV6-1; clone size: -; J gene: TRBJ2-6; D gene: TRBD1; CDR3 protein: CASSVRTGGTGANVLTF; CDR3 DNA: TGTGCCAGCAGTGTGAGGACAGGGGGTACTGGGGCCAACGTCCTGACTTTC
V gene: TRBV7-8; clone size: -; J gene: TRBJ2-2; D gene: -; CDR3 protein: CASSFRSTWINTGELFF; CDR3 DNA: TGTGCCAGCAGCTTTCGGTCGACTTGGATCAACACCGGGGAGCTGTTTTTT
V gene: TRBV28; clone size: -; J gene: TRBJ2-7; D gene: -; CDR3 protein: CASSFRRDRYEQYF; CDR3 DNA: TGTGCCAGCAGTTTTAGGCGGGATCGTTACGAGCAGTACTTC
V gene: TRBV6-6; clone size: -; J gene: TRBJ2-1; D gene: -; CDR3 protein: CASSSIRGSSYNEQFF; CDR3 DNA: TGTGCCAGCAGTTCCATCAGGGGAAGCTCCTACAATGAGCAGTTCTTC
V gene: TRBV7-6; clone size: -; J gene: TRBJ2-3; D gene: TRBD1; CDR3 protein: CASRGTGGRTDTQYF; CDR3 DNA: TGTGCCAGCAGGGGGACAGGGGGTCGCACAGATACGCAGTATTTT
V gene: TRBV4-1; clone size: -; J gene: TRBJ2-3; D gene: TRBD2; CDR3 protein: CASSQDGTSGITDTQYF; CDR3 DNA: TGCGCCAGCAGCCAAGATGGGACTAGCGGGATCACCGATACGCAGTATTTT
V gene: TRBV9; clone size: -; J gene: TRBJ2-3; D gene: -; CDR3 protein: CASSVARASLTDTQYF; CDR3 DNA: TGTGCCAGCAGCGTAGCTCGGGCTAGCCTCACAGATACGCAGTATTTT
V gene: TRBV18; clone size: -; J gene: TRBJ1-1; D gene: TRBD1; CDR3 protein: CASSRSPGQGAGTEAFF; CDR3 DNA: TGTGCCAGCTCACGAAGTCCGGGACAGGGGGCGGGCACTGAAGCTTTCTTT
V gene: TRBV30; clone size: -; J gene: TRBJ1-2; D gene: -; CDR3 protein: CAWSVRWAAGYTF; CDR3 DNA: TGTGCCTGGAGTGTACGGTGGGCCGCCGGCTACACCTTC
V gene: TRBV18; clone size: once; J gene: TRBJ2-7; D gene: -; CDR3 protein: CASSPFAPRDNFNEQYF; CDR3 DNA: TGTGCCAGCTCACCTTTCGCTCCAAGGGACAATTTCAACGAGCAGTACTTC
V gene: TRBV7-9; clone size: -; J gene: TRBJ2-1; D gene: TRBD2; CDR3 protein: CASSLGLAGGGEQFF; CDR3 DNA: TGTGCCAGCAGCTTAGGTCTAGCGGGCGGGGGGGAGCAGTTCTTC
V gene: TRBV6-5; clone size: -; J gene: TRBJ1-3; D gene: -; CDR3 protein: CASRPAYSGNTIYF; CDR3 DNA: TGTGCCAGCCGTCCCGCGTACTCTGGAAACACCATATATTTT
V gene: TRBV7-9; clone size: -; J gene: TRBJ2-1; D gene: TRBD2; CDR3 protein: CASSLVSSGSGEQFF; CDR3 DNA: TGTGCCAGCAGCTTAGTGTCTAGCGGGAGTGGTGAGCAGTTCTTC
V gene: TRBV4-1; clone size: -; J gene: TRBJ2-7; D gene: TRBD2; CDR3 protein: CASSQRAGVLYEQYF; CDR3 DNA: TGCGCCAGCAGCCAACGAGCGGGAGTGCTCTACGAGCAGTACTTC
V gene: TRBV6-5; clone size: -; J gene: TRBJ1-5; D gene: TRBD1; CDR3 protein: CASSSTGAWDQPQHF; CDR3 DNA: TGTGCCAGCAGTTCAACAGGGGCTTGGGATCAGCCCCAGCATTTT